This TCR beta chain comes out of a study of CD8+CD57+ T cells in acquired aplastic anemia. Study in general: Sorted CD4+ plus CD8+ cells gave DNA averaging about 3.2 ug. Study conclusions and caveats: Both patients and controls carried the same twenty-nine CD8+ CDR3 sequences. A significant difference in CD8+ Simpson's diversity between patients and controls was not found.

Germline-derived CDR1 and CDR2 are MDHEN and SYDVKM. The CDR3 length is 13 residues. The V and J ends lost 6 bases and 8 bases respectively, with 16 bases between them. This clonotype was seen more than once but under ten times. The antigen is not known. Researchers used genomic DNA as the template to profile TCR beta VDJ and CDR3. From the reads, TCRdb called clonotypes with MiXCR, one entry per CDR3 protein. The repertoire holds 200,000 or so distinct CDR3 sequences, with under 70% as singletons. The V and J genes are TRBV28 and TRBJ1-2; D ambiguous. The sequenced sample consisted of sorted CD4+, CD8+, or CD8+CD57+ T cells (not recorded which) from PBMCs. This sequence was found in a human donor with severe aplastic anemia or a healthy control (not recorded which). The CDR3 DNA reads as TGTGCCAGCAGCACTTACCAATCTCCGGGCTACACCTTC. This translates into CASSTYQSPGYTF.